A selection of T cell receptor beta chains follows, all from one sample in a study of T cell responses to AZD1222 COVID-19 vaccine. Only in-frame clones appear in the TCRdb table, and some are missing; sequencing was by immunoSEQ multiplex PCR. The sample shows roughly 70,000 clones, 65% to 90% of them seen only once. This specimen was peripheral blood, taken on day 0 of AZD1222 vaccination. These receptors were taken from an adult in good health. Both conserved end residues are part of each CDR3. Fields, in order: J gene, CDR3 length, clone size, D gene, V gene, CDR3 protein, CDR3 DNA. A D gene is named only where the DNA matches it firmly. Size values are once, few and many counts, or a class for expanded clones, and some rows have none.

TRBJ1-6,16,-,TRBD1,TRBV2,CASNTRQGGGNSPLHF,TGTGCCAGCAACACAAGACAGGGTGGGGGAAATTCACCCCTCCACTTT
TRBJ2-1,17,-,TRBD2,TRBV11-2,CASSSGTSGANYNEQFF,TGTGCCAGCAGCTCCGGGACTAGCGGGGCGAATTACAATGAGCAGTTCTTC
TRBJ1-2,15,-,-,TRBV10-3,CAITKDGLFDYGYTF,TGTGCCATCACCAAAGACGGGCTTTTCGACTATGGCTACACCTTC
TRBJ1-4,14,-,-,TRBV6-6,CASSSSDRKIPLFF,-
TRBJ1-5,16,-,-,TRBV10-3,CAISSLGPSSNQPQHF,TGTGCCATATCTTCACTCGGTCCGTCAAGCAATCAGCCCCAGCATTTT
TRBJ1-4,14,-,-,TRBV28,CASSPQATNEKLFF,TGTGCCAGCAGCCCACAAGCAACTAATGAAAAACTGTTTTTT
TRBJ1-1,15,-,TRBD1,TRBV5-6,CASSYFRDRGSEAFF,TGTGCCAGCAGCTACTTCCGGGACAGGGGATCTGAAGCTTTCTTT
TRBJ1-2,14,-,TRBD1,TRBV19,CASSIPDRGYGYTF,TGTGCCAGTAGTATCCCCGACAGGGGCTATGGCTACACCTTC
TRBJ1-4,15,-,TRBD1,TRBV19,CASRDRAATNEKLFF,TGTGCCTCCCGGGACAGGGCCGCAACTAATGAAAAACTGTTTTTT
TRBJ1-4,13,few,TRBD1,TRBV6-5,CASSWTGSGKLFF,TGTGCCAGCAGCTGGACAGGGTCGGGAAAACTGTTTTTT
TRBJ1-2,15,-,TRBD1,TRBV11-2,CASSLSGTGATGYTF,TGTGCCAGCAGCTTATCTGGGACAGGGGCCACTGGCTACACCTTC
TRBJ1-4,14,-,TRBD1,TRBV7-8,CASSWTGANEKLFF,TGTGCCAGCAGTTGGACAGGAGCTAATGAAAAACTGTTTTTT
TRBJ1-1,13,-,-,TRBV12-3/TRBV12-4,CASIRARNTEAFF,TGTGCCAGCATTCGGGCGCGGAACACTGAAGCTTTCTTT
TRBJ2-3,16,-,TRBD1,TRBV4-3,CASSQEETGAADTQYF,TGCGCCAGCAGCCAAGAGGAGACAGGGGCGGCAGATACGCAGTATTTT
TRBJ2-3,15,-,-,TRBV27,CASSLSLAGGDTQYF,TGTGCCAGCAGTTTATCTCTGGCAGGGGGGGATACGCAGTATTTT
TRBJ2-3,13,-,-,TRBV7-3,CASSLGVWDTQYF,TGTGCCAGCAGCTTGGGGGTTTGGGATACGCAGTATTTT
TRBJ2-7,15,-,TRBD1,TRBV5-4,CASSASATGTYEQYF,TGTGCCAGCAGCGCGTCCGCGACAGGGACCTACGAGCAGTACTTC
TRBJ2-7,13,-,-,TRBV11-3,CASNPYGAGEQYF,TGTGCCAGCAACCCCTACGGGGCTGGCGAGCAGTACTTC
TRBJ1-2,13,once,-,TRBV14,CASSQDPGNGYTF,TGTGCCAGCAGCCAAGATCCCGGGAATGGCTACACCTTC
TRBJ2-1,16,once,TRBD1,TRBV6-1,CASSESSGTASNEQFF,TGTGCCAGCAGTGAATCTTCCGGGACAGCCTCTAATGAGCAGTTCTTC
TRBJ2-1,14,-,TRBD2,TRBV29-1,CSINRDYPKFEQFF,TGCAGCATCAACCGGGACTACCCTAAATTTGAGCAGTTCTTC
TRBJ1-1,13,-,-,TRBV27,CASSPGQNTEAFF,TGTGCCAGCAGCCCGGGACAGAACACTGAAGCTTTCTTT
TRBJ2-2,20,-,TRBD2,TRBV12-5,CASGLGPGLAGGSNTGELFF,TGTGCTAGTGGTTTGGGACCGGGACTAGCGGGGGGCTCGAACACCGGGGAGCTGTTTTTT
TRBJ1-2,15,-,-,TRBV2,CASSESPGRTKGYTF,TGTGCCAGCAGTGAATCCCCGGGACGTACGAAGGGCTACACCTTC
TRBJ2-2,15,-,TRBD1,TRBV5-5,CASSGTGGPTGELFF,TGTGCCAGCAGTGGGACAGGGGGCCCCACCGGGGAGCTGTTTTTT
TRBJ2-7,13,-,-,TRBV7-8,CASSPGPDYEQYF,TGTGCCAGCAGCCCTGGACCCGACTACGAGCAGTACTTC
TRBJ1-1,11,-,-,TRBV5-6,CASSFLNEAFF,TGTGCCAGCAGCTTTTTAAACGAAGCTTTCTTT
TRBJ1-3,14,-,-,TRBV6-5,CASSRTVSGNTIYF,TGTGCCAGCAGCAGGACAGTCTCTGGAAACACCATATATTTT
TRBJ1-5,13,once,-,TRBV7-2,CASGGAPGQPQHF,TGTGCCAGCGGGGGGGCGCCAGGGCAGCCCCAGCATTTT
TRBJ1-2,13,-,-,TRBV12-3/TRBV12-4,CASGRGAFHGYTF,TGTGCCAGCGGGCGAGGGGCTTTTCACGGCTACACCTTC
TRBJ2-7,14,-,TRBD2,TRBV11-2,CASSRGTSGAEQYF,TGTGCCAGCAGCCGGGGGACTAGCGGGGCCGAGCAGTACTTC
TRBJ1-1,13,-,-,TRBV30,CAWKFRVNTEAFF,TGTGCCTGGAAGTTCAGGGTGAACACTGAAGCTTTCTTT
TRBJ2-7,14,-,TRBD1,TRBV2,CASSEVTGYYEQYF,TGTGCCAGCAGTGAGGTGACAGGGTACTACGAGCAGTACTTC
TRBJ1-1,13,once,-,TRBV12-3/TRBV12-4,CASFYRENTEAFF,TGTGCCAGCTTTTACCGGGAGAACACTGAAGCTTTCTTT
TRBJ2-1,15,-,TRBD2,TRBV6-2/TRBV6-3,CASSHTLGLANEQFF,TGTGCCAGCAGTCATACCTTGGGACTAGCAAATGAGCAGTTCTTC
TRBJ2-1,11,-,-,TRBV30,CAWSVRNEQFF,TGTGCCTGGAGTGTACGAAATGAGCAGTTCTTC